The present entry profiles one T cell receptor beta chain with its context. The antigen is unknown. This sample stems from a study of shared clonotypes between healthy human individuals. Study-wide findings and caveats: Few donors restricted represented genetic and exposure-history diversity.

Sequenced by immunoSEQ multiplex PCR; TCRdb stores in-frame clones only, minus some. The data contain fewer than 1.8 million clones, roughly 98.5% of them singletons. Per germline, CDR1 SGHAT and CDR2 FQNNGV. This CDR3 contains 13 residues. With 5 bases removed from V and 4 bases from J, the gap between germline ends came to 9 bases. This chain joins TRBV11-2 and TRBJ1-3; no definite D call. This receptor was taken from a man aged 25-45 years in good health. Material for sequencing was naive CD4+ T cells sorted from blood. As for subset: CD45RA+ positively selected. CDR3 protein: CASSPNAGNTIYF. CDR3 in DNA: TGTGCCAGCAGCCCTAATGCAGGAAACACCATATATTTT.